The clone carrying this T cell receptor (beta chain) appeared many times. Its antigen is as yet unknown. TCR beta CDR3 regions were amplified from RNA. HTBI primers were employed in a first-round RT-PCR of the TCR CDR3. Via MiXCR, TCRdb re-called the multiplex PCR reads, giving one row per CDR3 protein. The data contain hundreds of thousands of distinct CDR3 sequences, around 15% of them seen just once; the ten biggest clones take up 4.3%. The data derive from a study of T cells in Graves' hyperthyroidism and ophthalmopathy. Broader study findings: Most thyroid clonotypes that were expanded above 0.001 also turned up in blood. Ophthalmopathy was predicted by the model a median of roughly 6.7 months ahead of onset.

Subjects with ophthalmopathy showed a Clinical Activity Score no lower than 3, a NOSPECS grade no lower than 4, and a duration shorter than 3 months. On the basis of clinical symptoms, serum thyroxine and TRAb, thyroid ultrasound and orbital computed tomography, diagnoses were made. Input material: blood. The receptor was derived from a woman aged 40 to 55 with Graves' ophthalmopathy.

CDR3 coding DNA: TGTGCCAGCAGCTCCTGGGTTAGCGGGGTAGGGTCCGAGCAGTTCTTC. It translates to CASSSWVSGVGSEQFF. The J gene is TRBJ2-1, the V gene TRBV7-9; 8 nucleotides line up with TRBD2. Germline V gene lookup returns CDR1 SEHNR and CDR2 FQNEAQ (reference sequence). J lost 10 bases, V lost 4 bases, and 15 bases had no gene match. The CDR3 is 16 residues long.